These T cell receptor beta chains were read from a single sample in a study of shared clonotypes between healthy human individuals. The protocol was immunoSEQ multiplex PCR, while the TCRdb copy is restricted to in-frame clones and leaves out a portion. The table lists 650,000 to 750,000 clones, around 72% of them singletons. Sequencing was carried out using memory CD4+ T cells sorted from blood. The receptor set was obtained from a woman aged 30 to 39 in good health. Both conserved end residues are trimmed from each CDR3. Each record gives: J gene, V gene, clone size, CDR3 protein. Part of the rows lack a size; the others show once, few, many or a class for expanded clones.

TRBJ1-2,TRBV4-1,few,ASSQDPQGLYGYT
TRBJ1-1,TRBV7-2,few,ASSVYQGPEAF
TRBJ1-5,TRBV28,-,ASTPRWGVRQPQH
TRBJ2-7,TRBV7-8,-,ASSLLSGTVSGKQY
TRBJ2-3,TRBV15,-,ATSRSSGLNTDTQY
TRBJ2-1,TRBV28,-,ASSSAGGSSYNEQF
TRBJ2-5,TRBV20-1,few,SASSETQY
-,TRBV6-5,-,ASRRDPYEQY
TRBJ2-7,TRBV27,-,ASSLMAGVVYEQY
TRBJ2-1,TRBV6-1,-,ASSPKGDEQF
TRBJ1-5,TRBV2,once,ASSGSVSNQPQH
TRBJ1-2,TRBV5-5,few,ASSLGGEGGGYT
TRBJ2-7,TRBV28,-,ASSSSGTGSYEQY
TRBJ1-3,TRBV28,once,ASSSSRDPQSSGNTIY
TRBJ1-1,TRBV14,many,ASSQERLMNTEAF
TRBJ2-4,TRBV19,-,ASSIGRRSSGKNIQY
TRBJ2-1,TRBV7-6,-,ASSLAGGEQF
TRBJ1-4,TRBV2,many,ASRLPGQGYEKLF
TRBJ2-1,TRBV5-1,-,ASSQDGQAPYNEQF
TRBJ1-2,TRBV28,-,ASRPTQPYGYT
TRBJ2-6,TRBV18,-,ASSPLRGKAGGPPGANVLT
TRBJ2-5,TRBV6-1,-,ATENYQETQY
TRBJ2-1,TRBV5-1,-,ASSLGRATYNEQF
TRBJ2-1,TRBV5-6,few,ASSFGQTGYNEQF
TRBJ2-1,TRBV4-2,-,ASSLGQSLNNEQF
TRBJ1-2,TRBV28,-,ASTLGVSYGYT
TRBJ2-1,TRBV2,-,ASSTRTAYNEQF
TRBJ1-1,TRBV29-1,once,SADRGVEAF
TRBJ2-3,TRBV10-3,-,AISAPGANTQY
TRBJ2-3,TRBV20-1,once,SVRGRDTQY
TRBJ2-1,TRBV7-9,-,ATTTSGTNEQF
TRBJ1-2,TRBV7-9,-,ASSPTGTGSLGYT
TRBJ2-7,TRBV30,-,AWSDQGEEQY
TRBJ2-1,TRBV11-3,-,ASSFGNSGYNEQF
TRBJ1-1,TRBV18,few,ASSPTRDTEAF
TRBJ2-3,TRBV5-6,-,ASTRGRTDTQY
TRBJ1-5,TRBV28,few,ASRRQGARGQPQH
TRBJ1-4,TRBV28,-,ASSPPGPGTANEKLF
TRBJ1-5,TRBV28,few,ASSETLYSNQPQH
TRBJ1-2,TRBV28,-,ASTPEGGWLDYGYT
TRBJ2-7,TRBV19,-,ASSIYGVWEVSEQY
TRBJ2-3,TRBV19,-,ASSIPLVDTQY
TRBJ2-7,TRBV27,-,ASSLSGGSLEQY
TRBJ2-5,TRBV27,-,ASSFLSTGLRETQY
TRBJ1-2,TRBV6-5,many,ASIVDLNYGYT
TRBJ2-7,TRBV18,-,ASSPGNSDEQY